This T cell receptor beta chain was sequenced for a study of T cell responses to AZD1222 COVID-19 vaccine. About the research overall: Both about-4-week and about-12-week second-dose recipients were combined. Study findings and constraints: Elevations in Spike-specific TCR breadth and depth followed administration of two AZD1222 doses. Seropositivity was recorded at baseline in only 5 or 6 AZD1222 recipients.

The data were produced by immunoSEQ multiplex PCR, yet TCRdb's version contains in-frame clones alone and is incomplete. Seen here are fewer than 150,000 clones, approximately 89% observed once, and the top ten hold approximately 4.5%. The length of the CDR3 is 18 residues. J lost 0 bases, V lost 3 bases, and 6 bases had no gene match. Per germline, CDR1 SNHLY and CDR2 FYNNEI. A remark on this clone: Its antigen remains unidentified.

The rearrangement uses TRBV2 and TRBJ2-7; 15 nucleotides line up with TRBD2. The starting material was peripheral blood, obtained on day 0 of AZD1222 vaccination. The TCR was taken from an adult in good health. The CDR3 DNA sequence: TGTGCCAGCAGTGATCTTGGACTAGCGGGAGGGTTCTCCTACGAGCAGTACTTC. Translation: CASSDLGLAGGFSYEQYF.